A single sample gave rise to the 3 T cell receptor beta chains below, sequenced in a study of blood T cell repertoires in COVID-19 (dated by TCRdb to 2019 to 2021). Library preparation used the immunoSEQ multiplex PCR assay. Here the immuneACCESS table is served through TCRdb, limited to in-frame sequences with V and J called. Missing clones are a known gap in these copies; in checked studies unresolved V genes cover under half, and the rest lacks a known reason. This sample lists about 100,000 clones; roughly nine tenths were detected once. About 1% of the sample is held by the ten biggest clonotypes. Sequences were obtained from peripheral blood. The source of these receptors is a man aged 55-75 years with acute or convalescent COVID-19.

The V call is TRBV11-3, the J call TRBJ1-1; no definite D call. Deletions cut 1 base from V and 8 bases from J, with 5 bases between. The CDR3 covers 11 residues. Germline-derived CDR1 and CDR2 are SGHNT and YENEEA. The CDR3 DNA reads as TGTGCCAGCAGCTTAGGAGGGGAAGCTTTCTTT. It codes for CASSLGGEAFF.

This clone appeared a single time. CDR3 sequence: CASSTDLAFVPGQGANTEAFF. CDR3 bases: TGTGCCAGTAGTACCGACCTAGCTTTTGTTCCGGGACAGGGGGCGAACACTGAAGCTTTCTTT. The rearrangement links TRBV19 to TRBJ1-1; the match to TRBD1 covers 12 bases. V lost 4 bases and J lost 1; bases outside the gene matches: 19. Germline assignment: CDR1 LNHDA and CDR2 SQIVND (reference sequence). The CDR3 runs to 21 residues.

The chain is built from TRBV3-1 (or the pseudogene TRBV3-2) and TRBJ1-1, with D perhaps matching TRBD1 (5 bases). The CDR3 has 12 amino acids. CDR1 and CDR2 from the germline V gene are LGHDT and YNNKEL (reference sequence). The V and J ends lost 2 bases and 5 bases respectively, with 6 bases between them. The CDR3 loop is CASSQQGTEAFF. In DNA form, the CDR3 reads TGTGCCAGCAGCCAACAGGGAACTGAAGCTTTCTTT.